This T cell receptor beta chain came from a study of blood T cell repertoires in COVID-19. As for the study in general: Nucleic acid was either cDNA or gDNA, and it came from T cells, B-cell-depleted T cells, or PBMCs.

V was pared by 6 bases and J by 8 bases, with 16 bases between. The CDR3 runs to 14 residues. CDR1 is SNHLY, CDR2 FYNNEI, per germline. Source study methods: The assay estimated nucleated cells by amplifying reference gene primers. TCRdb's table, derived via immunoSEQ multiplex PCR, lists solely in-frame clones and lacks some. V and J calls and clone size are as listed in that table; D and trimming were resolved from the DNA. In the table there are a few hundred thousand clones, roughly 88% of which are singletons. Grouping used clinical history reported by participants in a survey and questionnaire. What the recovered Cohort 3 donors had was two negative PCRs, clearance, or symptom resolution.

The clonotype was recovered from a man aged 18 to 29 who had recovered from COVID-19. The chain combines TRBV2 with TRBJ1-4, with D possibly TRBD1 on 6 matching bases. Specimen: PBMCs or T cells enriched from blood (not recorded which). As DNA, the CDR3 is TGTGCCAGCAGGCGAGTGACAGGCGAGGAAAAACTGTTTTTT. It codes for CASRRVTGEEKLFF.